This passage covers 5 T cell receptor beta chains from one sample sequenced in a study of blood T cells in healthy people across ages. The use of a sample-barcoded 5' primer and a J-beta primer mix characterized a second PCR of roughly 6 to 11 cycles. TCRdb reprocessed the 5' RACE reads via MiXCR and lists one record per CDR3 protein. Of around 900,000 distinct CDR3 sequences detected, roughly 51% appear once; the ten largest clones hold over 20%. What was sequenced was blood. Source of these receptors: an older woman in good health.

The rearrangement joins TRBV5-8 to TRBJ1-2; D is perhaps TRBD1 (5 bases). Trimming took off 3 bases at V and 2 bases at J, with 11 bases between the two ends. The CDR3 length is 14 residues. Germline CDR1 reads SGHTS; CDR2 reads YDEGEE. Written as DNA, the CDR3 is TGTGCCAGCAGCTGGGGCGGCGACAACTATGGCTACACCTTC. Translation: CASSWGGDNYGYTF.

The J gene is TRBJ2-2, the V gene TRBV11-2; D is perhaps TRBD1 or TRBD2 (6 bases each). V gave up 3 bases and J gave up 6 bases, with 17 bases separating them. The CDR3 sequence is 16 residues long. Germline V gene sequence: CDR1 SGHAT, CDR2 FQNNGV. The CDR3 coding sequence is TGTGCCAGCAGCTTGGCGCACGGGGGCATAGCCGGGGAGCTGTTTTTT. Translating it yields CASSLAHGGIAGELFF.

The V and J genes are TRBV13 and TRBJ1-1; D is perhaps TRBD1 (5 bases). V shed 5 bases and J shed 6 bases, with 16 bases lying between them. Germline V gene sequence: CDR1 PRHDT, CDR2 FYEKMQ (reference sequence). This CDR3 spans 14 amino acids. The DNA of the CDR3 is TGTGCCAGCAGCCTGGGTAGGGGATGGGCTGAAGCTTTCTTT. Protein product: CASSLGRGWAEAFF.

This clonotype has more than one count but fewer than ten. This chain links TRBV7-9 with TRBJ2-3; D might be TRBD2 (5 bases). With 1 base removed from V and 4 bases from J, the gap between germline ends came to 12 bases. The CDR3 has 15 amino acids. The germline V gene has CDR1 SEHNR and CDR2 FQNEAQ (reference sequence). CDR3: CASSLGGLFPDTQYF. The CDR3 nucleotides read TGTGCCAGCAGCTTAGGCGGACTCTTCCCAGATACGCAGTATTTT.

Points on this clonotype: At one end the junction does not follow the germline gene, possibly because of a read error. This chain links TRBV10-3 with TRBJ2-3; possible D gene TRBD2, 7 bases. Germline values: CDR1 ENHRY, CDR2 SYGVKD. The CDR3 contains 14 residues. The CDR3 DNA follows: TGTGCCATCAAGCCCTCGGGGGGCACAGCTACGCAGTATTTT. Translated: CAIKPSGGTATQYF.